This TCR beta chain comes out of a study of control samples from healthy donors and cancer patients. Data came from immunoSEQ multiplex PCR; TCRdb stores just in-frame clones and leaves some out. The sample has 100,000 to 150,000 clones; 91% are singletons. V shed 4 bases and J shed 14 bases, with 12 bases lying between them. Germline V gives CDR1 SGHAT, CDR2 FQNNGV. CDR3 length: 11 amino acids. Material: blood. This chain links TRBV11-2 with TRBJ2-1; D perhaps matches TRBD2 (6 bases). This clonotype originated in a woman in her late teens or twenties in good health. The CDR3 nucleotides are TGTGCCAGCAGCTCAAGACTAGTAAAGTTCTTC. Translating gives CASSSRLVKFF.